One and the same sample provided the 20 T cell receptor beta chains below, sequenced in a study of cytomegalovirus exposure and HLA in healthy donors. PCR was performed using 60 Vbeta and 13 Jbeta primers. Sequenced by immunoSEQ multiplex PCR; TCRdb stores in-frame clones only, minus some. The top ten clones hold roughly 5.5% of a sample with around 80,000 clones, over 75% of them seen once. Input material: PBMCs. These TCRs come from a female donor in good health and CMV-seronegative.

The CDR3 bases are TGTGCCAGCAGTGGACTTACGCTGGTCGGTAGTGAAAAACTGTTTTTT. The encoded protein is CASSGLTLVGSEKLFF. V usage is TRBV6-1 and J usage is TRBJ1-4; the D is unclear. V was shortened by 4 bases and J by 7 bases, with 19 bases between the two germline ends. This CDR3 spans 16 amino acids. In germline, CDR1 is MNHNS, CDR2 SASEGT.

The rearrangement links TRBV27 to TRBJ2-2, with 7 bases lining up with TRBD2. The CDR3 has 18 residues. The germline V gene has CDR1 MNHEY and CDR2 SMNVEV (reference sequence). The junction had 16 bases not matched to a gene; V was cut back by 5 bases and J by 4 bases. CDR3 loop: CASSPSVRAGELTGELFF. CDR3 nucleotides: TGTGCCAGCAGTCCTTCGGTCAGGGCGGGAGAACTCACCGGGGAGCTGTTTTTT.

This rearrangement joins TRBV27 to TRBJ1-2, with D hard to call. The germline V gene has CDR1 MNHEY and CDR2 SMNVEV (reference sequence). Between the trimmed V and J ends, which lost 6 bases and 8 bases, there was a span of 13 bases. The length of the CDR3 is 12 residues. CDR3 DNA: TGTGCCAGCAGATCACAGAACCTCGGCTACACCTTC. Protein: CASRSQNLGYTF.

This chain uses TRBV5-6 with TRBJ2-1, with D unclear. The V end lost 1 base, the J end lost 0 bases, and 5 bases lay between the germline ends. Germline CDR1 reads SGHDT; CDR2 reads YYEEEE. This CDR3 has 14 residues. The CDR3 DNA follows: TGTGCCAGCAGCTTGCCTAGCTCCTACAATGAGCAGTTCTTC. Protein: CASSLPSSYNEQFF.

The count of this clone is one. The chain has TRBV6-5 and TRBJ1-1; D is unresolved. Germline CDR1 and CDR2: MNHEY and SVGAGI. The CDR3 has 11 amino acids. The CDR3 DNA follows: TGTGTAACGGGAGGGAGGACTGAAGCTTTCTTT. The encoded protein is CVTGGRTEAFF.

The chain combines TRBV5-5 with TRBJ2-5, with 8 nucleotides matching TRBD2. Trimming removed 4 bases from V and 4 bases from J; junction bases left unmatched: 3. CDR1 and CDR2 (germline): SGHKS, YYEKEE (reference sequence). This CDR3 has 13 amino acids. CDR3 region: CASSGGLGETQYF. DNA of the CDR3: TGTGCCAGCAGCGGGGGACTAGGAGAGACCCAGTACTTC.

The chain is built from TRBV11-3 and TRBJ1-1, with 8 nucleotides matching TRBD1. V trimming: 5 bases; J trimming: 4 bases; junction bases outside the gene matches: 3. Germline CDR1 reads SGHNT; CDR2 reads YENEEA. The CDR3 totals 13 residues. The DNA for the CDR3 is TGTGCCAGCAGCACTACAGGGGGCACTGAAGCTTTCTTT. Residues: CASSTTGGTEAFF.

CDR3 sequence: CSADRLSSYNEQFF. For the CDR3, the DNA is TGCAGCGCGGACAGACTCAGCTCCTACAATGAGCAGTTCTTC. The V call is TRBV29-1, the J call TRBJ2-1; D perhaps matches TRBD1 (6 bases). V dropped 7 bases and J dropped 0 bases, with 13 bases sitting between them. The CDR3 has 14 amino acids. CDR1 is SQVTM, CDR2 ANQGSEA, per germline.

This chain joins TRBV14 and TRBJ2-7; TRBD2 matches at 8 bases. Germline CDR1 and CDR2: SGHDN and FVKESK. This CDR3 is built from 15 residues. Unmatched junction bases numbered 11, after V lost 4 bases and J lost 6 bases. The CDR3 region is CASSPAGTRPREQYF. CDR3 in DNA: TGTGCCAGCAGCCCCGCCGGGACTAGACCCCGCGAGCAGTACTTC.

The CDR3 protein is CASSKRQGDQPQHF. The CDR3 region has the DNA TGTGCCAGTAGCAAACGGCAGGGGGATCAGCCCCAGCATTTT. This sequence joins TRBV19 and TRBJ1-5; 7 bases are shared with TRBD1. The CDR3 has 14 amino acids. Germline V gene data show CDR1 as LNHDA and CDR2 as SQIVND (reference sequence). With V trimmed by 6 bases and J by 5 bases, 7 bases remained unmatched.

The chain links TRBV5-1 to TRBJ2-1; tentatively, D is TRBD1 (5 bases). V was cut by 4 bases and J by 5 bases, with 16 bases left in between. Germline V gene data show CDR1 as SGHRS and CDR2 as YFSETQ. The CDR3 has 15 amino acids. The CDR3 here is CASSLQVTENNEQFF. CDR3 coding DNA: TGCGCCAGCAGCCTTCAGGTGACAGAGAACAATGAGCAGTTCTTC.

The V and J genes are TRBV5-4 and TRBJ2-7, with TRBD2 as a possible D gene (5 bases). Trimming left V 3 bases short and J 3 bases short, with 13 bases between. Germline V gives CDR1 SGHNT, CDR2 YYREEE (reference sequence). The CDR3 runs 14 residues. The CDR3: CASSYLDYDYEQYF. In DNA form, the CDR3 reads TGTGCCAGCAGCTATTTAGACTACGACTACGAGCAGTACTTC.

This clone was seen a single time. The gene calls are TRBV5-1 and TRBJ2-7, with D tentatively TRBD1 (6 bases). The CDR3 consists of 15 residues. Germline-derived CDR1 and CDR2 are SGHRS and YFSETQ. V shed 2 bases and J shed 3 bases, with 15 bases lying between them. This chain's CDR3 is CASSLRGGANYEQYF. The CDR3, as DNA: TGCGCCAGCAGCTTAAGAGGGGGTGCGAACTACGAGCAGTACTTC.

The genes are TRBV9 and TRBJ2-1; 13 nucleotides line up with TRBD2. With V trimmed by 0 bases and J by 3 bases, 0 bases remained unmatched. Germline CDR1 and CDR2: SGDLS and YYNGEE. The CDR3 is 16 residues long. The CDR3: CASSVGTSGSYNEQFF. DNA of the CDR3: TGTGCCAGCAGCGTAGGGACTAGCGGGAGCTACAATGAGCAGTTCTTC. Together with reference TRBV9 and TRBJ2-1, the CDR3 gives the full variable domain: DSGVTQTPKHLITATGQRVTLRCSPRSGDLSVYWYQQSLDQGLQFLIQYYNGEERAKGNILERFSAQQFPDLHSELNLSSLELGDSALYFCASSVGTSGSYNEQFFGPGTRLTVL.

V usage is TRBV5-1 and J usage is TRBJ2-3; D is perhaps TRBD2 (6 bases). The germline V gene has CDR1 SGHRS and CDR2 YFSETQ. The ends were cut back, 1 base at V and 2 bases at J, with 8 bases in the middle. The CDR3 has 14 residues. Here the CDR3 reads CASSLRGFTDTQYF. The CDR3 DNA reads TGCGCCAGCAGCTTGCGGGGGTTCACAGATACGCAGTATTTT.

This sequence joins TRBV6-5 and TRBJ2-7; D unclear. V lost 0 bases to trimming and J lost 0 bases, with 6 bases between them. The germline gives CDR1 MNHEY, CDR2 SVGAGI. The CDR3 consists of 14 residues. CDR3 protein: CASSYSGSSYEQYF. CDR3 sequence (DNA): TGTGCCAGCAGTTACTCGGGCAGCTCCTACGAGCAGTACTTC.

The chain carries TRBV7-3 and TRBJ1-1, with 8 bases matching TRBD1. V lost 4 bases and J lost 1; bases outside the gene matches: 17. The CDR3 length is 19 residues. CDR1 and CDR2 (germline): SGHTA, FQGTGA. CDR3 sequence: CASSSWDPADRASNTEAFF. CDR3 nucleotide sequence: TGTGCCAGCAGCTCCTGGGATCCGGCGGACAGGGCGTCGAACACTGAAGCTTTCTTT.

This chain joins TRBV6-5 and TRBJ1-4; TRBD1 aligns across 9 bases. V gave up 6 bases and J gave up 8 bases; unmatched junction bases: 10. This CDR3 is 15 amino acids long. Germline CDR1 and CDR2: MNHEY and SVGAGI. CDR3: CASRPSQGAVEKLFF. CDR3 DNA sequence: TGTGCCAGCAGGCCGTCACAGGGGGCGGTGGAAAAACTGTTTTTT.

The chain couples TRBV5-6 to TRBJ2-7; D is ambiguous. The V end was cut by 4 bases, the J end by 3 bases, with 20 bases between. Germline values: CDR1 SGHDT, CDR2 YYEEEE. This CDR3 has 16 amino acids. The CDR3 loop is CASSLVPDSPDYEQYF. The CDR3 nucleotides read TGTGCCAGCAGCCTTGTTCCCGACTCCCCGGACTACGAGCAGTACTTC.

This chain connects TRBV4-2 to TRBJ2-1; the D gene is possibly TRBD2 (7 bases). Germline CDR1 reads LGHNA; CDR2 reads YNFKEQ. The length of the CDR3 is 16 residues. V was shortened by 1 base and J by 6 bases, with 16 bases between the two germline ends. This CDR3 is CASSQVSGGAGNEQFF. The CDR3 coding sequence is TGTGCCAGCAGCCAAGTCTCGGGGGGCGCCGGCAATGAGCAGTTCTTC.